Listed below are T cell receptor beta chains from one sample, sequenced in a study of T cell responses to AZD1222 COVID-19 vaccine. Generated by immunoSEQ multiplex PCR, the TCRdb table keeps only in-frame clones and is missing some. The data hold 54,000 or so clones, with approximately 80% observed a single time. Sequenced material: peripheral blood, taken 28 days after the second AZD1222 dose. The receptors were sampled from an adult who received the AZD1222 COVID-19 vaccine. The CDR3 runs from the conserved cysteine through the conserved F or W. The order of the fields is D gene, J gene, V gene, clone size, CDR3 protein, CDR3 DNA. A D gene is named only where the DNA matches it firmly. Expanded clones are given a class, and other clones once, few, many or no size at all.

D: NA
J: TRBJ1-5
V: TRBV28
size: few
CDR3: CASSSRANQPQHF
DNA: TGTGCCAGCAGCTCCAGAGCTAATCAGCCCCAGCATTTT

D: TRBD1
J: TRBJ1-1
V: TRBV6-5
size: NA
CDR3: CASRPGQMNTEAFF
DNA: TGTGCCAGCAGACCGGGACAGATGAACACTGAAGCTTTCTTT

D: TRBD1
J: TRBJ2-2
V: TRBV5-1
size: NA
CDR3: CASSLQGANTGELFF
DNA: TGCGCCAGCAGCTTGCAGGGGGCGAACACCGGGGAGCTGTTTTTT

D: NA
J: TRBJ1-6
V: TRBV14
size: NA
CDR3: CASSQVHSYNSPLHF
DNA: TGTGCCAGCAGCCAAGTTCACAGTTATAATTCACCCCTCCACTTT

D: TRBD2
J: TRBJ2-2
V: TRBV19
size: NA
CDR3: CASSIGLAGGRRTGELFF
DNA: TGTGCCAGTAGTATAGGACTAGCGGGAGGGCGGCGCACCGGGGAGCTGTTTTTT

D: NA
J: TRBJ1-2
V: TRBV28
size: NA
CDR3: CASSLFRGGYTF
DNA: TGTGCCAGCAGTTTGTTCAGGGGTGGCTACACCTTC

D: NA
J: TRBJ2-7
V: TRBV2
size: few
CDR3: CASSTPSSSYEQYF
DNA: TGTGCCAGCAGTACCCCCAGCAGCTCCTACGAGCAGTACTTC

D: NA
J: TRBJ1-2
V: TRBV5-1
size: few
CDR3: CASSPEPGGRTYGYTF
DNA: TGCGCCAGCAGTCCGGAGCCCGGGGGCAGGACCTATGGCTACACCTTC

D: NA
J: TRBJ2-7
V: TRBV28
size: NA
CDR3: CASSLSTEQYF
DNA: TGTGCCAGCAGTTTATCGACCGAGCAGTACTTC

D: NA
J: TRBJ1-6
V: TRBV5-6
size: few
CDR3: CASNSGGAGTSPLHF
DNA: TGTGCCAGCAACTCCGGTGGGGCAGGGACTTCACCCCTCCACTTT

D: NA
J: TRBJ2-5
V: TRBV4-2
size: NA
CDR3: CASSQDINRPETQYF
DNA: TGTGCCAGCAGCCAAGATATCAACAGGCCGGAGACCCAGTACTTC

D: NA
J: TRBJ2-3
V: TRBV2
size: NA
CDR3: CASSENGLPSDTQYF
DNA: TGTGCCAGCAGTGAAAACGGACTACCAAGCGATACGCAGTATTTT

D: NA
J: TRBJ2-1
V: TRBV7-7
size: NA
CDR3: CASSLGNGGTAEQFF
DNA: TGTGCTAGCAGCTTAGGTAACGGCGGGACAGCGGAGCAGTTCTTC

D: TRBD2
J: TRBJ2-1
V: TRBV5-1
size: NA
CDR3: CASSLRTSVSYNEQFF
DNA: TGCGCCAGCAGCCTACGGACTAGCGTTTCCTACAATGAGCAGTTCTTC

D: TRBD1
J: TRBJ1-1
V: TRBV10-3
size: once
CDR3: CAISTQGIIRTEAFF
DNA: TGTGCCATCAGCACACAGGGGATCATACGCACTGAAGCTTTCTTT

D: TRBD1
J: TRBJ1-2
V: TRBV28
size: NA
CDR3: CATSDRDREDYGYTF
DNA: TGTGCCACTAGCGACCGGGACAGGGAGGACTATGGCTACACCTTC

D: TRBD1
J: TRBJ1-1
V: TRBV7-2
size: NA
CDR3: CASRYNRGGTEAFF
DNA: TGTGCCAGCAGATACAACAGGGGAGGCACTGAAGCTTTCTTT

D: NA
J: TRBJ2-1
V: TRBV11-2
size: many
CDR3: CASSFDPWVAQFF
DNA: TGTGCCAGCAGCTTTGACCCCTGGGTGGCGCAGTTCTTC

D: NA
J: TRBJ2-1
V: TRBV11-3
size: once
CDR3: CASSLDIVNEQFF
DNA: TGTGCCAGCAGCTTAGATATAGTAAATGAGCAGTTCTTC

D: NA
J: TRBJ2-3
V: TRBV3-1/TRBV3-2
size: NA
CDR3: CASSQVSGADTQYF
DNA: TGTGCCAGCAGCCAAGTAAGTGGGGCAGATACGCAGTATTTT

D: TRBD1
J: TRBJ2-3
V: TRBV5-1
size: NA
CDR3: CASSTVTGGDHTQYF
DNA: TGCGCCAGCAGCACCGTGACAGGGGGCGATCATACGCAGTATTTT

D: TRBD2
J: TRBJ2-1
V: TRBV5-4
size: NA
CDR3: CASSVTSGGAAFF
DNA: TGTGCCAGCAGCGTGACTAGCGGGGGGGCCGCGTTCTTC

D: NA
J: TRBJ1-1
V: TRBV15
size: NA
CDR3: CATSPAGELAWTEAFF
DNA: TGTGCCACCAGCCCAGCGGGGGAACTAGCTTGGACTGAAGCTTTCTTT

D: TRBD2
J: TRBJ2-1
V: TRBV6-5
size: NA
CDR3: CASSPLAGGMNEQFF
DNA: TGTGCCAGCAGTCCACTAGCGGGGGGCATGAATGAGCAGTTCTTC

D: TRBD1
J: TRBJ1-2
V: TRBV27
size: NA
CDR3: CASSLLGQATPYGYTF
DNA: TGTGCCAGCAGTTTACTGGGACAGGCGACACCCTATGGCTACACCTTC

D: TRBD2
J: TRBJ2-1
V: TRBV20-1
size: NA
CDR3: CSASRGGDNEQFF
DNA: TGCAGTGCTAGTCGCGGGGGAGACAATGAGCAGTTCTTC

D: TRBD1
J: TRBJ1-3
V: TRBV11-2
size: NA
CDR3: CASSYPIQGARGNTIYF
DNA: TGTGCCAGCAGTTATCCCATACAGGGGGCCCGTGGAAACACCATATATTTT

D: TRBD1
J: TRBJ1-2
V: TRBV25-1
size: NA
CDR3: CASSEGQSYGYTF
DNA: TGTGCCAGCAGTGAGGGACAGAGCTATGGCTACACCTTC